This TCR beta chain appears in the sequencing data of a study of blood T cell repertoires in COVID-19. TCRdb's table, derived via immunoSEQ multiplex PCR, lists solely in-frame clones and lacks some. Of just over 250,000 clones listed, 84% are singletons. Source material: PBMCs or T cells enriched from blood (not recorded which). This sequence originates from a man aged 25-40 years with acute COVID-19.

The CDR3 nucleotides are TGTGCCAGCAGTGAGGACAGGGCTAATTCACCCCTCCACTTT. Translating it yields CASSEDRANSPLHF. The V call is TRBV2, the J call TRBJ1-6; 8 nucleotides agree with TRBD1. CDR1 and CDR2 from the germline V gene are SNHLY and FYNNEI. The CDR3 runs 14 residues. V was pared by 3 bases and J by 6 bases, with 1 base of the junction left unmatched. Full variable domain (rest looked up from reference TRBV2 and TRBJ1-6): EPEVTQTPSHQVTQMGQEVILRCVPISNHLYFYWYRQILGQKVEFLVSFYNNEISEKSEIFDDQFSVERPDGSNFTLKIRSTKLEDSAMYFCASSEDRANSPLHFGNGTRLTVT.